The subject of this entry is one T cell receptor (beta chain). What it binds is unknown. Germline and genes: mouse. The CDR3 end is not reached by the read, which stops 4 residues before it; the germline J gene fills it in. Looked up from germline, CDR1 is SGHDT and CDR2 is FRDEAV. With V trimmed by 5 bases and J by 0 bases, 3 bases remained unmatched. The CDR3 covers 14 residues. This entry is derived from a study of CD8+ T cells in alopecia areata. Study-level information: Female C3H/HeJ mice aged roughly 7-11 weeks were given skin from C3H/HeJ graft donors, about 6-13 months old, that had spontaneous alopecia. Study-level findings and limits: More clonal than normal scalp was lesional scalp, particularly alopecia totalis/universalis. TCR sharing was clearer in mice than between patients, perhaps partly owing to patient HLA diversity.

The sorting of pooled cutaneous lymph node cells relied on CD4, CD8alpha, NKG2D, NKG2ACE and other markers. In each case, RNA was isolated and then reverse transcribed into cDNA as the sequencing template. Profiled with immunoSEQ multiplex PCR; TCRdb holds only in-frame clones, not every one. This sample carries around 290,000 clones, none of them present only once. The rearrangement links TRBV14 to TRBJ2-7; 9 nucleotides align to TRBD1. The sequenced sample was CD4+ T cells sorted from a lymph node. The sequence came from a C3H/HeJ mouse with alopecia areata. The MHC haplotype of the strain is H2-k. The sequenced part of the CDR3 DNA is TGTGCCAGCAGCCGGGGACAGGGCTCCTAT. Translation: CASSRGQGSY. The CDR3, in full, reads CASSRGQGSYEQYF. The entire variable domain, with the rest obtained from reference TRBV14 and TRBJ2-7, is as follows: EAGVTQSPRYAVLQEGQAVSFWCDPISGHDTLYWYQQPRDQGPQLLVYFRDEAVIDNSQLPSDRFSAVRPKGTNSTLKIQSAKQGDTATYLCASSRGQGSYEQYFGPGTRLTVL.